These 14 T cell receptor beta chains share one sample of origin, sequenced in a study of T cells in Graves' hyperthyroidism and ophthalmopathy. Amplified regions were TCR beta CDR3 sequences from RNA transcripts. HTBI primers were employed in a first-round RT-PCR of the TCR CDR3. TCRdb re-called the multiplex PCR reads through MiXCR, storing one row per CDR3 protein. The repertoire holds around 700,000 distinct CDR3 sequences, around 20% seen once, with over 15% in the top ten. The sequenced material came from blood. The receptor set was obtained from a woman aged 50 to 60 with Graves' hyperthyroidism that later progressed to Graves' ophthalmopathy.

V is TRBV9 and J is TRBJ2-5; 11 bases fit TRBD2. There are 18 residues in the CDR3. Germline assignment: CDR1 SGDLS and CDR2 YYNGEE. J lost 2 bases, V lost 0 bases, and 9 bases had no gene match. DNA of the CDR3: TGTGCCAGCAGCGTAGGGGTGAAGGGACTAGCGGAACAAGAGACCCAGTACTTC. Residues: CASSVGVKGLAEQETQYF.

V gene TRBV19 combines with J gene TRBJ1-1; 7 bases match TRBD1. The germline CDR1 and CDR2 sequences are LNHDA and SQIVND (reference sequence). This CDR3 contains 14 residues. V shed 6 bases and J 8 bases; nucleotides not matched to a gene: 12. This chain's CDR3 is CASRMTGKLWEAFF. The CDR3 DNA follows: TGTGCCAGTAGGATGACAGGGAAGCTTTGGGAAGCTTTCTTT.

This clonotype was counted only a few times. The CDR3 DNA sequence: TGTGCCAGCAGTTTTATCCCTCGGGACACTGAAGCTTTCTTT. Amino acids: CASSFIPRDTEAFF. The V and J genes are TRBV27 and TRBJ1-1; D is uncertain. V was clipped by 3 bases and J by 3 bases, with 11 bases between them. The germline V gene encodes CDR1 MNHEY and CDR2 SMNVEV (reference sequence). The CDR3 covers 14 residues.

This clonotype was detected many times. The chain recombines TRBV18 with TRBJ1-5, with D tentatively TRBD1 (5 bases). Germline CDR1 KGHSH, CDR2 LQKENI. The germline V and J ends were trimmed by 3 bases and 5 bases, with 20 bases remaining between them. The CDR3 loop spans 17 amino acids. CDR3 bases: TGTGCCAGCTCACCGGAGGGAGGGGCGATTGGAGATCAGCCCCAGCATTTT. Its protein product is CASSPEGGAIGDQPQHF.

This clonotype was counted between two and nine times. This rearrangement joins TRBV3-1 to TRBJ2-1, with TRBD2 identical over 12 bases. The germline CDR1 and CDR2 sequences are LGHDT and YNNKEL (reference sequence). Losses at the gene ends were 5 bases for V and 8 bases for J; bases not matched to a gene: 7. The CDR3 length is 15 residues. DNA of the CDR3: TGTGCCAGCAGCTACAGGACTAGCGGGGTTTATGAGCAGTTCTTC. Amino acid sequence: CASSYRTSGVYEQFF.

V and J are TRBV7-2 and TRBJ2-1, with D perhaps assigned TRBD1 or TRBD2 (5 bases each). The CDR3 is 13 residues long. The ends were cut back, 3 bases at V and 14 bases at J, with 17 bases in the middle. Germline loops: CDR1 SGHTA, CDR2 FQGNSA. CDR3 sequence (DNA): TGTGCCAGCAGCTTTTCCGGGACCTCGTTCGAGTTCTTC. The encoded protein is CASSFSGTSFEFF.

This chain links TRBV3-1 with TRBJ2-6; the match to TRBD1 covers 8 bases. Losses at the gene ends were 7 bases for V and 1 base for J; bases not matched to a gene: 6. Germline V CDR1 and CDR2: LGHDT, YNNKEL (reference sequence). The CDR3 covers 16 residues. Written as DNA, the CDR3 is TGTGCCAGCACAGAAACAGGGGGGTCTGGGGCCAACGTCCTGACTTTC. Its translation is CASTETGGSGANVLTF.

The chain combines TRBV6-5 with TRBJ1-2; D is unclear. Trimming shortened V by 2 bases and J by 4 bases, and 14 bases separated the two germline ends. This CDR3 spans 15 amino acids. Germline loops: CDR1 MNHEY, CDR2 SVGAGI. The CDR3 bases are TGTGCCAGCAGTTACCGGGAAACGCGGGGCTATGGCTACACCTTC. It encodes CASSYRETRGYGYTF.

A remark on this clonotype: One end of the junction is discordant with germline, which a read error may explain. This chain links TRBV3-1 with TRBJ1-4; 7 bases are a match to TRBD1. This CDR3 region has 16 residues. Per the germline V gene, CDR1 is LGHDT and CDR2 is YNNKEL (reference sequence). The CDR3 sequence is CASSLGRGGGSERLFF. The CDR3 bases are TGTGCCAGCAGCCTCGGTCGAGGGGGCGGGAGTGAAAGACTGTTTTTT.

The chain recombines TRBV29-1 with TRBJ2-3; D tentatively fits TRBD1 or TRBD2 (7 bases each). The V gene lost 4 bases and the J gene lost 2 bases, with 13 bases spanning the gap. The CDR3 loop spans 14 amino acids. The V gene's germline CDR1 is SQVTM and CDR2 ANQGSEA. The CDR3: CSVVGGTVTDTQYF. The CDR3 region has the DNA TGCAGCGTTGTGGGGGGGACAGTCACAGATACGCAGTATTTT.

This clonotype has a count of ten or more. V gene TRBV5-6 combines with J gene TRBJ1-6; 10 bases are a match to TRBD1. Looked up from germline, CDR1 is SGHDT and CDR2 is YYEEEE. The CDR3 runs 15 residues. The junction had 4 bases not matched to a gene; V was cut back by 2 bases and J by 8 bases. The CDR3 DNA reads TGTGCCAGCAGCTTTGAGGGGACAGGGGATTCACCCCTCCACTTT. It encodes CASSFEGTGDSPLHF.

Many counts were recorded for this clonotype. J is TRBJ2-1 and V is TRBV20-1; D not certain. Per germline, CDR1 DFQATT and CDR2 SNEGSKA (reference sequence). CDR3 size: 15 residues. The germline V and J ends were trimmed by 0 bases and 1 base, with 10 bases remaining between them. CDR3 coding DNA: TGCAGTGCTAGAGAACCCTTTCAATCCTACAATGAGCAGTTCTTC. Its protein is CSAREPFQSYNEQFF.

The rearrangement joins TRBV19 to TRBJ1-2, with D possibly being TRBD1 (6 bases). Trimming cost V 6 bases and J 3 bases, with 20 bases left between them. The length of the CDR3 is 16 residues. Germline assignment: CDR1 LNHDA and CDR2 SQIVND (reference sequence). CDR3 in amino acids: CASRDSFVVVDYGYTF. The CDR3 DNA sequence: TGTGCCAGTAGGGACAGTTTCGTAGTAGTGGACTATGGCTACACCTTC.

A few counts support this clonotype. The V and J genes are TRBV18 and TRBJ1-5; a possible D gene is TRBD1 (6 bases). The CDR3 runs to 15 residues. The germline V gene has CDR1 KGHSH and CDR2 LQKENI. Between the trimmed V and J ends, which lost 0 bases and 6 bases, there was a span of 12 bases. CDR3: CASSPPETGGQPQHF. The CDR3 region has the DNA TGTGCCAGCTCACCACCGGAGACAGGCGGTCAGCCCCAGCATTTT.